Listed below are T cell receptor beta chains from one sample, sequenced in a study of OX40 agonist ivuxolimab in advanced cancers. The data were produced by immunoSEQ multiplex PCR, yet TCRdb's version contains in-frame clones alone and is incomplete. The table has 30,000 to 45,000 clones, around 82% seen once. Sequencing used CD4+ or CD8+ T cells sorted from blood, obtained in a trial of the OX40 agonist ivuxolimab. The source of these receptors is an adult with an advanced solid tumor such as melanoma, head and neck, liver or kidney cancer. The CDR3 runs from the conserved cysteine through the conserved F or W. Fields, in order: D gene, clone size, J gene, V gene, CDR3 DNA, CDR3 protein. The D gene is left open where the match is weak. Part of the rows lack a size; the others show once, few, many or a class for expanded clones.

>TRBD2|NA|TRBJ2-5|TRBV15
TGTGCCACCAGCAGCTGGACTAGCGGGGGGCAAGAGACCCAGTACTTC
CATSSWTSGGQETQYF
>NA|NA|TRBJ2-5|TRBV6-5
TGTGCCAGCAGTTTCCGGGGCCCGGAGGAGACCCAGTACTTC
CASSFRGPEETQYF
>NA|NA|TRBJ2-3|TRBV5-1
TGCGCCAGCAGCTTGGGTACTGCGAGCACAGATACGCAGTATTTT
CASSLGTASTDTQYF
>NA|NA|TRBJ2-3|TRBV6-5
TGTGCCAGCAGTTACTCGTGGGGGGCAGGGGGGACGACGCAGTATTTT
CASSYSWGAGGTTQYF
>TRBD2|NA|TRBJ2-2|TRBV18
TGTGCCAGCTCACCGACGACTAGCGGAACCACCGGGGAGCTGTTTTTT
CASSPTTSGTTGELFF
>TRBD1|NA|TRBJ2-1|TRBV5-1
TGCGCCAGCAGCTTAGCCGGGACAGTAAACAATGAGCAGTTCTTC
CASSLAGTVNNEQFF
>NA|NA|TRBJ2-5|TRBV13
TGTGCCAGCAGCCCGAACGAAGCTAGGGGTCAAGAGACCCAGTACTTC
CASSPNEARGQETQYF
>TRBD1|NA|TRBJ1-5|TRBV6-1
TGTGCCAGCAGTGAAGCTCGGGACAGGTTAAATCAGCCCCAGCATTTT
CASSEARDRLNQPQHF
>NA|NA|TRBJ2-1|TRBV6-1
TGTGCCAGCAATATGGGCCGACACTACAATGAGCAGTTCTTC
CASNMGRHYNEQFF
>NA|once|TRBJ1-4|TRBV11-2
TGTGCCAGCAGCTTAGATCAGGCAGTCCCCAATGAAAAACTGTTTTTT
CASSLDQAVPNEKLFF
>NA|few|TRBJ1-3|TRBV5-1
TGCGCCAGCAGCTACCGGGGCAGGGAGACTGGAAACACCATATATTTT
CASSYRGRETGNTIYF
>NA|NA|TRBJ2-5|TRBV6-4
TGTGCCAGCCCCATACCAGGACGAGGTTACCAAGAGACCCAGTACTTC
CASPIPGRGYQETQYF
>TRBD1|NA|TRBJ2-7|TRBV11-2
TGTGCCAGCAGCCAGGACAGGTTGAGTGACGAGCAGTACTTC
CASSQDRLSDEQYF
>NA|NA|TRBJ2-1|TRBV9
TGTGCCAGCAGTGCCCCAGCGGAGAGTTTGTTCTTC
CASSAPAESLFF
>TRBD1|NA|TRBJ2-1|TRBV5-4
TGTGCCAGCAGCTTCGGACAGGTTACCTACAATGAGCAGTTCTTC
CASSFGQVTYNEQFF
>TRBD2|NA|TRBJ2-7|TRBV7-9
TGTGCCAGCAGCCGTCTAGCGGGAGCCTACGAGCAGTACTTC
CASSRLAGAYEQYF
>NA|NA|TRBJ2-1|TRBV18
TGTGCCAGCTCACCAACACTCAACAATGAGCAGTTCTTC
CASSPTLNNEQFF
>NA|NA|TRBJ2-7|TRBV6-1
TGTGCCAGCTTCACCCCTAGGGAGCGCTACGAGCAGTACTTC
CASFTPRERYEQYF
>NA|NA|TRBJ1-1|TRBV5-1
TGCGCCAGCAGCTTGGTCGGGGGGCTCCCGAACACTGAAGCTTTCTTT
CASSLVGGLPNTEAFF
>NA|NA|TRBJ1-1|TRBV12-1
TGTGCCAGCAGCCTGACCGGGACAGCGGCCACTGAAGCTTTCTTT
CASSLTGTAATEAFF
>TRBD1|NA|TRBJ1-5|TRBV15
TGTGCCACCAGCGGTCCGGGACAGGGGGCGCGAGGAGGCAATCAGCCCCAGCATTTT
CATSGPGQGARGGNQPQHF
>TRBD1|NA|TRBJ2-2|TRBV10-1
TGCGCCAGCAGTGCGACAGGGGGACGCACCGGGGAGCTGTTTTTT
CASSATGGRTGELFF
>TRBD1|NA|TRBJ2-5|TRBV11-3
TGTGCCAGCAGCCAGGGACAGACTACGACCCAGTACTTC
CASSQGQTTTQYF
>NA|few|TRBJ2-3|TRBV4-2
TGTGCCAGCAGCTCCGAACCGGGCCATACGACAGATACGCAGTATTTT
CASSSEPGHTTDTQYF
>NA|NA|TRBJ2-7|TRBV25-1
TGTGCCAGCAAGGGACACGCGAGGGGCAAGCAGTACTTC
CASKGHARGKQYF
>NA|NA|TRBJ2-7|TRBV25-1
TGTGCCAGCAGTGAATGGGAGCGGAGTGGCGAGCAGTACTTC
CASSEWERSGEQYF
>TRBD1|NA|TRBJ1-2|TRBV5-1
TGCGCCAGCAGCGTCGGACAGGGGGGCTATGGCTACACCTTC
CASSVGQGGYGYTF
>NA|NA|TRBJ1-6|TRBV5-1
TGCGCCAGCAGCTTGGGGATGGTCTCCTATAATTCACCCCTCCACTTT
CASSLGMVSYNSPLHF
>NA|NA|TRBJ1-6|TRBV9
TGTGCCAGCAGCGTAGGACGTACTAATTCACCCCTCCACTTT
CASSVGRTNSPLHF